The clone carrying this TCR beta chain was recorded only once. The antigen remains undetermined. The data derive from a study of Ad26.COV2.S vaccination and SARS-CoV-2 variants. Germline V gene data show CDR1 as LGHNA and CDR2 as YSLEER. V was cut by 5 bases and J by 1 base, with 8 bases left in between. There are 13 residues in the CDR3. Sequencing used immunoSEQ multiplex PCR; TCRdb keeps in-frame clones, though not all of them. This sample has a few hundred thousand clones, with about 80% found just once. Specified treatment: around 19 received Ad26.COV2.S at low or high dose, single or two shots; about 5 received placebo; per-sample allocation not given. Day 63 following the first vaccine or placebo injection was when the samples were taken. Study results and limitations: After vaccination, reports described spike-specific CD8+ and CD4+ T cell responses as showing substantial breadth.

Here the sequenced sample was peripheral blood, taken in a trial of Ad26.COV2.S vaccine versus placebo. The gene calls are TRBV4-3 and TRBJ1-1, with D possibly being TRBD1 (6 bases). The sequence came from a person aged 18-65 years who received the Ad26.COV2.S COVID-19 vaccine or a placebo. CDR3 DNA: TGCGCCAGCAGCATGGGACAGAACACTGAAGCTTTCTTT. This sequence encodes CASSMGQNTEAFF.